The subject of this entry is one T cell receptor (beta chain). Germline and junction disagree at one end, which may indicate a read error. This entry comes from a study of T-cell memory formation after mild COVID-19. Study at large: Largely donor-specific sequence clusters came from a couple of donors.

Each CDR3 protein is one row after TCRdb ran MiXCR on the 5' RACE reads. The sample carries 150,000 or so distinct CDR3 sequences, about 15% recorded once. The specimen was PBMCs or a T cell subset sorted from them (not recorded which). The TCR originated in an adult woman who had mild COVID-19 (a few samples of this study predate the infection). Cell type and time point are not known.

DNA of the CDR3: TGTGCAAGCAGTTTAGGAGCAGGAAAATGGGTAGATACGCAGTATTTT. Translation: CASSLGAGKWVDTQYF. This sequence joins TRBV12-3 or TRBV12-4 and TRBJ2-3, with unresolved D. This CDR3 has 16 residues.